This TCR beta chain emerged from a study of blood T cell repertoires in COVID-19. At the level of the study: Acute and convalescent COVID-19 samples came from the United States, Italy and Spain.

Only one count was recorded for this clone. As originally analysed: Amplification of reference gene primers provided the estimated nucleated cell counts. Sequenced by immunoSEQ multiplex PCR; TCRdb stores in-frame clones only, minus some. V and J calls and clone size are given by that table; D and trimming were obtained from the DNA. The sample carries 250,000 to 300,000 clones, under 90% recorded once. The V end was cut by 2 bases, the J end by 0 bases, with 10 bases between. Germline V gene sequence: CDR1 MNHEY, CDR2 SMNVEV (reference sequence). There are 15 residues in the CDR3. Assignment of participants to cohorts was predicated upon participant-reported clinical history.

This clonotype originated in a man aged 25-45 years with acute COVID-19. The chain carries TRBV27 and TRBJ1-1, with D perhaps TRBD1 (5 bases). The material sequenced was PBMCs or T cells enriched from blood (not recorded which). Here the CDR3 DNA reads TGTGCCAGCAGTTTACAGGGAAGTCTGAACACTGAAGCTTTCTTT. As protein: CASSLQGSLNTEAFF.